This T cell receptor beta chain is from a study of post-analysis software for immune sequencing data. Study-wide points: By F measure, samples from a shared preparation batch strongly co-clustered. Elevated frequency relative to controls characterized roughly 5 TRBV segments in patients, TRBV5-6, TRBV5-1 and TRBV20-1 among them. Controls' normalized Chao1 diversity significantly exceeded that of multiple sclerosis patients.

The CDR3 loop spans 17 amino acids. The V segment lost 1 base and the J segment 8 bases; nucleotides outside the gene matches: 13. CDR1 GTSNPN and CDR2 SVGIG come from the germline V gene (reference sequence). Every TCR beta cDNA library bore unique molecular identifiers. Approximately 500,000 cDNA molecules were obtained from 1 to 10 million T cells. TCRdb processed the PCR reads anew with MiXCR; each CDR3 protein has one entry. This repertoire shows some 260,000 distinct CDR3 sequences, just over 35% found once; its top ten account for around 4.7%. Comment on this clonotype: The antigen is undetermined.

The sequenced material came from blood. The chain joins TRBV30 to TRBJ2-1, with TRBD2 matching over 11 bases. The sequence came from a girl aged 10-17 years with multiple sclerosis. The CDR3 loop is CAWSARLTSGKVYEQFF. The CDR3 nucleotides read TGTGCCTGGAGTGCCCGCCTGACTAGCGGGAAGGTTTATGAGCAGTTCTTC. The full variable domain, with the rest looked up from reference TRBV30 and TRBJ2-1, is SQTIHQWPATLVQPVGSPLSLECTVEGTSNPNLYWYRQAAGRGLQLLFYSVGIGQISSEVPQNLSASRPQDRQFILSSKKLLLSDSGFYLCAWSARLTSGKVYEQFFGPGTRLTVL.